This T cell receptor (beta chain) was identified in a study of T cell responses to AZD1222 COVID-19 vaccine. Sequencing used immunoSEQ multiplex PCR; TCRdb keeps in-frame clones, though not all of them. The sample records about 130,000 clones, around 89% being singletons. This clone was recorded only once. The V gene's germline CDR1 is SGHAT and CDR2 FQNNGV. V shed 2 bases, J shed 10 bases, and the junction held 2 bases outside the gene matches. The CDR3 length is 14 residues. The chain recombines TRBV11-2 with TRBJ2-1; 13 nucleotides agree with TRBD2. Sequenced material: peripheral blood, taken 28 days after the second AZD1222 dose. This receptor was identified in an adult who received the AZD1222 COVID-19 vaccine. CDR3 in amino acids: CASSLTSGGDEQFF. The CDR3 DNA reads as TGTGCCAGCAGCTTAACTAGCGGGGGGGACGAGCAGTTCTTC.